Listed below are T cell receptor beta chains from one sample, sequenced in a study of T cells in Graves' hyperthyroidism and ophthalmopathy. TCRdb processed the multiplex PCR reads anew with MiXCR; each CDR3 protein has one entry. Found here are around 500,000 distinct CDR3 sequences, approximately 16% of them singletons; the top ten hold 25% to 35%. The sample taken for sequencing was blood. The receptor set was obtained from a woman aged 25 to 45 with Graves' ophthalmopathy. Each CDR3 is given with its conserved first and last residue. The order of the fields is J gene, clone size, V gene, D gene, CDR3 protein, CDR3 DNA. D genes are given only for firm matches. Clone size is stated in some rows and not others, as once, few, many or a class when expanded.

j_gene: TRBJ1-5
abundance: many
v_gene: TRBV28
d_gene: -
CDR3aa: CASSFRQSNQPQHF
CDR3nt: TGTGCCAGCAGTTTTCGACAGTCCAATCAGCCCCAGCATTTT

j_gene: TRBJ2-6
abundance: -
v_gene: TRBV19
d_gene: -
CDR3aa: CASSPFGVNVLTF
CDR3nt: TGTGCCAGTAGTCCTTTTGGGGTCAACGTCCTGACTTTC

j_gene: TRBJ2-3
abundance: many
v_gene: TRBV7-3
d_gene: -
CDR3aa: CASSSGAGTIDTQYF
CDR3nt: TGTGCCAGCAGCTCCGGGGCAGGGACAATAGATACGCAGTATTTT

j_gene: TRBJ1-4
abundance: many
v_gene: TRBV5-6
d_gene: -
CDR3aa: CASSGRTASNEKLFF
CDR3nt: TGTGCCAGCAGCGGAAGGACGGCCTCTAATGAAAAACTGTTTTTT

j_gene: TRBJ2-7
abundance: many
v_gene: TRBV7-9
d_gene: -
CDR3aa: CASSLPGHHEQYF
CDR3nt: TGTGCCAGCAGCTTACCAGGTCACCACGAGCAGTACTTC

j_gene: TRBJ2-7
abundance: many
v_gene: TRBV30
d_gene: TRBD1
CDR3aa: CAWSVLGQGEQYF
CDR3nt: TGTGCCTGGAGTGTTTTGGGACAGGGGGAGCAGTACTTC

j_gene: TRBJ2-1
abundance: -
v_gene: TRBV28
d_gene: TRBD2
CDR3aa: CASNPGLDLIF
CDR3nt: TGTGCCAGCAATCCGGGACTAGACTTAATCTTC

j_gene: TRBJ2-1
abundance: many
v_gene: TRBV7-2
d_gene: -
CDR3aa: CASSLAGAGYNEQFF
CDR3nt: TGTGCCAGCAGCTTAGCGGGGGCAGGGTACAATGAGCAGTTCTTC

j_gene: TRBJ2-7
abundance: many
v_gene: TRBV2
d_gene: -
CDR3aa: CASSGLWREQYF
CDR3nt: TGTGCCAGCAGTGGCCTTTGGAGGGAGCAGTACTTC

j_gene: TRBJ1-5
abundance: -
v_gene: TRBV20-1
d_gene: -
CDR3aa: CSARVGARDQPQHF
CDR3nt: TGCAGTGCTCGTGTGGGGGCGCGGGATCAGCCCCAGCATTTT

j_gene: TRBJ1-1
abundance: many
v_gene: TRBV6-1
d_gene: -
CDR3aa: CASRPRTSGYTEAFF
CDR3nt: TGTGCCAGCAGGCCTAGGACAAGTGGGTACACTGAAGCTTTCTTT

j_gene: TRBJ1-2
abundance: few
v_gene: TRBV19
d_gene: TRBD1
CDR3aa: CASSPRQGSSYTF
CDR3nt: TGTGCCAGTAGTCCAAGACAGGGTAGTAGCTACACCTTC

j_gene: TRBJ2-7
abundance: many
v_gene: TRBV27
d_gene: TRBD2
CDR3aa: CASSRRTSGGNSYEQYF
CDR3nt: TGTGCCAGCAGTAGACGGACTAGCGGGGGGAACTCCTACGAGCAGTACTTC

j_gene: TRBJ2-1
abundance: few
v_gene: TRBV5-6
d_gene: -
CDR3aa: CASSLAGTFYNEQFF
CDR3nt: TGTGCCAGCAGCTTAGCCGGGACTTTCTACAATGAGCAGTTCTTC

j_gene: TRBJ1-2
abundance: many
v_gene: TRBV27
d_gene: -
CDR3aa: CASSFLASVGANYGYTF
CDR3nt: TGTGCCAGCAGTTTCCTGGCATCTGTTGGGGCTAACTATGGCTACACCTTC

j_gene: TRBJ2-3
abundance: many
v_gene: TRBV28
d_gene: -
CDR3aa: CASTQGGGSTDTQYF
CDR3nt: TGTGCCAGCACCCAAGGGGGAGGTAGCACAGATACGCAGTATTTT

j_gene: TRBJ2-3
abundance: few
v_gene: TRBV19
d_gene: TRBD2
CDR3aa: CASSRGTNTDTQYF
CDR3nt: TGTGCCAGTAGTCGGGGGACTAACACAGATACGCAGTATTTT

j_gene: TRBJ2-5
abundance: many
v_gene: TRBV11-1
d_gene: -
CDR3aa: CASSPRWQGQETQYF
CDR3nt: TGTGCCAGCAGCCCCCGGTGGCAGGGTCAAGAGACCCAGTACTTC

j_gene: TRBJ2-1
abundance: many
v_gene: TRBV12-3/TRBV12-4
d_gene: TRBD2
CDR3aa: CASSSRSGSSYNEQFF
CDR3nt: TGTGCCAGCAGTTCCCGTAGCGGGAGCTCCTACAATGAGCAGTTCTTC

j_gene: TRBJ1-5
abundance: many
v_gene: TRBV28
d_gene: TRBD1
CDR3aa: CASSPEGQGYNQPQHF
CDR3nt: TGTGCCAGCAGTCCCGAGGGACAGGGTTACAATCAGCCCCAGCATTTT

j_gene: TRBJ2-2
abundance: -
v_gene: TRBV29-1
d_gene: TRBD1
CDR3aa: CSVETAGGWTGELFF
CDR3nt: TGCAGCGTTGAAACGGCAGGGGGCTGGACCGGGGAGCTGTTTTTT

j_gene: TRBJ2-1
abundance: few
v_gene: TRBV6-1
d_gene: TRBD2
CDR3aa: CASTRLAGDEQFF
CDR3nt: TGTGCCAGCACCCGACTAGCGGGAGATGAGCAGTTCTTC

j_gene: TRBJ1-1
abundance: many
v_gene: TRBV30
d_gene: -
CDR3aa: CAWEQGSLGAFF
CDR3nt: TGTGCCTGGGAGCAGGGGTCGCTCGGAGCTTTCTTT

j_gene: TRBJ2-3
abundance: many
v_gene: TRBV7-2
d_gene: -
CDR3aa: CASSQVPDTQYF
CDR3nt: TGTGCCAGCAGCCAAGTTCCAGATACGCAGTATTTT

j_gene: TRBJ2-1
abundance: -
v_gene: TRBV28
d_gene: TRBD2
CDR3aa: CASSPRLAGGPYNEQFF
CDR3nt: TGTGCCAGCAGTCCCAGACTAGCGGGAGGGCCCTACAATGAGCAGTTCTTC

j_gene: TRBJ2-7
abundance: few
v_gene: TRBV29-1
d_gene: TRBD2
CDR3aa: CSVEGQGGWEQYF
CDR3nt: TGCAGCGTTGAAGGCCAGGGAGGGTGGGAGCAGTACTTC

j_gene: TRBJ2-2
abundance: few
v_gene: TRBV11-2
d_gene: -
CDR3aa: CASRRVGGTGELFF
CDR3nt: TGTGCCAGCAGGCGCGTCGGGGGTACCGGGGAGCTGTTTTTT

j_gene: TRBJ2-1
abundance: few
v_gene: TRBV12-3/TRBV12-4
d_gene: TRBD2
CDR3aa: CASSPRQLLAGGSSYNEQFF
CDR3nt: TGTGCCAGCAGCCCCCGACAGTTGCTAGCGGGAGGGAGCTCCTACAATGAGCAGTTCTTC

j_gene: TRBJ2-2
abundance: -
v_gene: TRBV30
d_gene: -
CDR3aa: CAWSVLRTGELFF
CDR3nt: TGTGCCTGGAGTGTACTTAGGACCGGGGAGCTGTTTTTT

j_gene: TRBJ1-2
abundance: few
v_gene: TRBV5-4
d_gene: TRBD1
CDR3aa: CASSTGDRGIGGYGYTF
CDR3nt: TGTGCCAGCAGCACAGGGGACAGGGGAATAGGGGGCTATGGCTACACCTTC

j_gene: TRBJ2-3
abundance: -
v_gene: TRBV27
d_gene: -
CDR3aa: CASSLRGFTDTQYF
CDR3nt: TGTGCCAGCAGCCTACGGGGTTTCACAGATACGCAGTATTTT

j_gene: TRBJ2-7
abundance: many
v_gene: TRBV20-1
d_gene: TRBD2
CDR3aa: CSALLAGGPNEQYF
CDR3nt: TGCAGTGCTTTACTAGCGGGAGGGCCTAACGAGCAGTACTTC

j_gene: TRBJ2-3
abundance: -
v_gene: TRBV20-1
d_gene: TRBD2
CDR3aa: CSARDLRERLADTQYF
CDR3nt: TGCAGTGCTAGAGATTTGCGGGAGAGGTTAGCAGATACGCAGTATTTT

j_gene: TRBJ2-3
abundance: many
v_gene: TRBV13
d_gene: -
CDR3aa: CASSPNGRDTQYF
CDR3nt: TGTGCCAGCAGCCCGAATGGCCGGGATACGCAGTATTTT

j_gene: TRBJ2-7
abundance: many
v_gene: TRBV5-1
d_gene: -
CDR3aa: CASSLSEDEQYF
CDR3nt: TGCGCCAGCAGCTTGTCGGAGGACGAGCAGTACTTC